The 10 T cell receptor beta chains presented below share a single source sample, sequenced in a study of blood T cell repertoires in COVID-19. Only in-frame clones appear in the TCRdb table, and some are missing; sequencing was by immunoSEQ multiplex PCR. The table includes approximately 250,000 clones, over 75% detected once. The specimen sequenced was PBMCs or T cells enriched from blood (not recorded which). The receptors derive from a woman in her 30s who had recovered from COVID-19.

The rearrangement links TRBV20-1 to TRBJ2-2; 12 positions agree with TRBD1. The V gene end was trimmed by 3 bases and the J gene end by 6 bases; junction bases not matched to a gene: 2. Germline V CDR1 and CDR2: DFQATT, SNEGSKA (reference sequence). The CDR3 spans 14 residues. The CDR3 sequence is CSASGTGGAGELFF. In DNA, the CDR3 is TGCAGTGCTAGTGGGACAGGGGGCGCCGGGGAGCTGTTTTTT.

The CDR3 is CASSLLTVPNYGYTF. The DNA for the CDR3 is TGTGCCAGCAGCTTATTGACTGTACCTAACTATGGCTACACCTTC. The V gene is TRBV7-9, the J gene TRBJ1-2, with no clear D. V lost 2 bases, J lost 0 bases, and 10 bases lay in between. The CDR3 spans 15 residues. The germline CDR1 and CDR2 sequences are SEHNR and FQNEAQ (reference sequence). Variable domain in full (rest from reference TRBV7-9 and TRBJ1-2): DTGVSQNPRHKITKRGQNVTFRCDPISEHNRLYWYRQTLGQGPEFLTYFQNEAQLEKSRLLSDRFSAERPKGSFSTLEIQRTEQGDSAMYLCASSLLTVPNYGYTFGSGTRLTVV.

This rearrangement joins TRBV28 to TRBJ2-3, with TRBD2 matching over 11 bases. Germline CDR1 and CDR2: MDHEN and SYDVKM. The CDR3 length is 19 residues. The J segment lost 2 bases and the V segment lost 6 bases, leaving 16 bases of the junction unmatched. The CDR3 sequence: CASSWTSGSPSWFTDTQYF. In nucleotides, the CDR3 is TGTGCCAGCAGCTGGACTAGCGGGTCCCCCTCGTGGTTCACAGATACGCAGTATTTT.

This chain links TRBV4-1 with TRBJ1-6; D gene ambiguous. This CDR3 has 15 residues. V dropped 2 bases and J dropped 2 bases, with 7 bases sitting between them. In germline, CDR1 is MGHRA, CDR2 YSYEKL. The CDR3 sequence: CASSQTGTYNSPLHF. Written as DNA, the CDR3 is TGCGCCAGCAGCCAAACGGGAACCTATAATTCACCCCTCCACTTT.

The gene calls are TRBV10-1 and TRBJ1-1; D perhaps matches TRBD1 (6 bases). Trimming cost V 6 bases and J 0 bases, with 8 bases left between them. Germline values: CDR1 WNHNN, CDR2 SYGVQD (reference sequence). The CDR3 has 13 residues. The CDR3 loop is CASRRGMNTEAFF. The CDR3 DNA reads TGCGCCAGCAGGAGGGGGATGAACACTGAAGCTTTCTTT.

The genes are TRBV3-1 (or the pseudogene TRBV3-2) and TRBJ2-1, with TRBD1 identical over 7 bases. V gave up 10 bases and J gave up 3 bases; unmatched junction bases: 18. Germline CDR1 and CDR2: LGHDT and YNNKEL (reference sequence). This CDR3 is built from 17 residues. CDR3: CAIYGTDHTRIYNEQFF. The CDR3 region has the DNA TGTGCCATTTACGGGACAGACCATACAAGAATCTACAATGAGCAGTTCTTC.

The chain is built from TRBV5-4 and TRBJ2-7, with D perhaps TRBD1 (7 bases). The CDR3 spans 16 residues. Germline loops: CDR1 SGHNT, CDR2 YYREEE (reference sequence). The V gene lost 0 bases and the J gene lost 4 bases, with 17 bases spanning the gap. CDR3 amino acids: CASSLGVRGDVYEQYF. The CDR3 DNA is TGTGCCAGCAGCTTGGGGGTCAGGGGGGACGTATACGAGCAGTACTTC.

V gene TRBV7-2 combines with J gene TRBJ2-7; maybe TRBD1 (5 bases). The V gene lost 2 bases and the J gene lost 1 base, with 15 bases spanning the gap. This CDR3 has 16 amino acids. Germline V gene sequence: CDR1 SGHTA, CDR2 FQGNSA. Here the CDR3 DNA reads TGTGCCAGCAGCTTAAGCGCCACAGGATTTTCCTACGAGCAGTACTTC. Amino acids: CASSLSATGFSYEQYF.

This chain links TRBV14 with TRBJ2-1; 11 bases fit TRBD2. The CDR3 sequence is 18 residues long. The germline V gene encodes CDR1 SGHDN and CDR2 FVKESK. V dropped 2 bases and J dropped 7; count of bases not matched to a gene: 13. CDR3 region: CASSQLRELAGVGNEQFF. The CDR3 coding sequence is TGTGCCAGCAGCCAATTACGTGAACTAGCGGGAGTGGGAAATGAGCAGTTCTTC.

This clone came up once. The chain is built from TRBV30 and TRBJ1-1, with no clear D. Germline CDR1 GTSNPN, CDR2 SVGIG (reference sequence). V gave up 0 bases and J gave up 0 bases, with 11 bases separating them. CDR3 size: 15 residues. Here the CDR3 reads CAWSVRSSLNTEAFF. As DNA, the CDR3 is TGTGCCTGGAGTGTACGGAGCAGTTTGAACACTGAAGCTTTCTTT. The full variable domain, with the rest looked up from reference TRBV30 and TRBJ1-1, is SQTIHQWPATLVQPVGSPLSLECTVEGTSNPNLYWYRQAAGRGLQLLFYSVGIGQISSEVPQNLSASRPQDRQFILSSKKLLLSDSGFYLCAWSVRSSLNTEAFFGQGTRLTVV.